The 22 T cell receptor beta chains in this list originate from one sample, sequenced in a study of vaccination and CD4 T cells after COVID-19 (dated by TCRdb to 2021 to 2024). The antigens for these receptors are not known. The treatment or condition tag for this specimen amounts to: roughly ten-day PBMC culture with coronavirus spike peptide pools or control peptides (ViraFEST assay). Library creation used PCR. The sequencing machine was an Illumina iSeq 100. TCR sequencing of DNA from cultured CD4+ T cells used the Oncomine TCR Beta short-read assay at the Johns Hopkins FTIC core. TCRdb itself trimmed the public reads at Q25 with fastp, ran MiXCR and retained productive beta chains. Identical CDR3 protein sequences are pooled into one entry, listed with their most common genes and DNA. The table for this sample lists 15,000 to 20,000 distinct CDR3 sequences; roughly two fifths of them were counted only once. Around 12% of the sample belongs to the ten largest clones.

Source material: CD4+ T cells from blood, cultured in vitro. All receptors derive from a human donor who had recovered from COVID-19.

In this sample, this clonotype turned up a few times. The chain uses TRBV24-1 and TRBJ2-1, with a weak D call TRBD1 (5 bases). The germline gives CDR1 KGHDR, CDR2 SFDVKD. Deletions cut 5 bases from V and 7 bases from J, with 20 bases between. The CDR3 is 16 residues long. The CDR3 DNA is TGTGCCACCAGTGCTGCAGGGCAGGGTTACCAAAATGAGCAGTTCTTC. Its translation is CATSAAGQGYQNEQFF.

V is TRBV14 and J is TRBJ2-5; 10 bases are shared with TRBD2. The junction had 6 bases not matched to a gene; V was cut back by 4 bases and J by 4 bases. The CDR3 is 15 amino acids. Looked up from germline, CDR1 is SGHDN and CDR2 is FVKESK. Here the CDR3 reads CASSPSLAGVETQYF. For the CDR3, the DNA is TGTGCCAGCAGCCCTTCTCTAGCGGGAGTAGAGACCCAGTACTTC.

This clonotype was seen a few times. This sequence joins TRBV4-1 and TRBJ2-5, with 13 bases lining up with TRBD2. V was clipped by 2 bases and J by 3 bases; unmatched bases: 0. Germline CDR1 MGHRA, CDR2 YSYEKL. This CDR3 is 15 amino acids long. CDR3 protein: CASSQTSGREETQYF. As DNA, the CDR3 is TGCGCCAGCAGCCAAACTAGCGGGAGGGAAGAGACCCAGTACTTC.

The rearrangement joins TRBV4-3 to TRBJ2-7; D is possibly TRBD1 or TRBD2 (5 bases each). Germline values: CDR1 LGHNA, CDR2 YSLEER. The CDR3 sequence is 16 residues long. V was clipped by 2 bases and J by 4 bases, with 18 bases between them. The CDR3 protein is CASSQRHMGEDYEQYF. The CDR3, as DNA: TGCGCCAGCAGCCAACGACATATGGGGGAAGATTACGAGCAGTACTTC.

The genes are TRBV28 and TRBJ1-4, with D perhaps matching TRBD1 (6 bases). The CDR3 is 14 residues long. Germline-derived CDR1 and CDR2 are MDHEN and SYDVKM. V was pared by 6 bases and J by 4 bases, with 12 bases between. CDR3 residues: CASSGGQFNEKLFF. The CDR3 nucleotides are TGTGCCAGCAGCGGTGGACAGTTTAATGAAAAACTGTTTTTT.

The V call is TRBV7-9, the J call TRBJ2-2, with 7 bases identical to TRBD1. V dropped 5 bases and J dropped 5; count of bases not matched to a gene: 11. This CDR3 has 16 amino acids. Germline lookup yields CDR1 SEHNR and CDR2 FQNEAQ (reference sequence). Here the CDR3 reads CASSPQGILTTGELFF. The CDR3 DNA follows: TGTGCCAGCAGCCCACAGGGGATACTTACGACCGGGGAGCTGTTTTTT. Drawing the rest from reference TRBV7-9 and TRBJ2-2, the complete variable domain is DTGVSQNPRHKITKRGQNVTFRCDPISEHNRLYWYRQTLGQGPEFLTYFQNEAQLEKSRLLSDRFSAERPKGSFSTLEIQRTEQGDSAMYLCASSPQGILTTGELFFGEGSRLTVL.

The V and J genes are TRBV5-1 and TRBJ1-2; the D gene is possibly TRBD1 (5 bases). This CDR3 is 15 amino acids long. V was pared by 0 bases and J by 5 bases, with 14 bases between. Per the germline V gene, CDR1 is SGHRS and CDR2 is YFSETQ. For the CDR3, the DNA is TGCGCCAGCAGCTTGGAGGCAGGGTATAGGTATGGCTACACCTTC. Amino acid sequence: CASSLEAGYRYGYTF.

The rearrangement links TRBV20-1 to TRBJ1-2; 7 nucleotides line up with TRBD1. The CDR3 contains 13 residues. Germline CDR1 is DFQATT and CDR2 is SNEGSKA (reference sequence). V lost 5 bases to trimming and J lost 4 bases; unmatched junction nucleotides: 7. CDR3 bases: TGCAGTGCTCGACACCGGGACAGCTATGGCTACACCTTC. It yields the protein CSARHRDSYGYTF.

This clonotype was seen a few times. This sequence joins TRBV2 and TRBJ2-5; 10 positions match TRBD1. Germline CDR1 and CDR2: SNHLY and FYNNEI. The CDR3 has 13 amino acids. V lost 8 bases to trimming and J lost 5 bases; unmatched junction nucleotides: 5. CDR3 nucleotides: TGTGCCAGCTCGCGGGACAGGGGTGAGACCCAGTACTTC. This codes for CASSRDRGETQYF.

The chain links TRBV30 to TRBJ2-7; D unclear. This CDR3 has 12 amino acids. The V end was cut by 2 bases, the J end by 4 bases, with 9 bases between. CDR1 and CDR2 from the germline V gene are GTSNPN and SVGIG (reference sequence). CDR3 nucleotide sequence: TGTGCCTGGAGTTTCGACCTTTACGAGCAGTACTTC. Protein product: CAWSFDLYEQYF.

The gene calls are TRBV20-1 and TRBJ1-1; 12 bases map to TRBD1. The CDR3 is made up of 15 amino acids. The germline V gene has CDR1 DFQATT and CDR2 SNEGSKA (reference sequence). V dropped 6 bases and J dropped 7; count of bases not matched to a gene: 12. As DNA, the CDR3 is TGCAGTGCGCGCCCCCCGGGACAGGGGGCGCGTGAAGCTTTCTTT. It codes for CSARPPGQGAREAFF.

The chain carries TRBV6-1 and TRBJ2-5, with D perhaps matching TRBD1 (6 bases). The V end lost 10 bases, the J end lost 5 bases, and 17 bases lay between the germline ends. Germline CDR1 MNHNS, CDR2 SASEGT. The CDR3 is made up of 13 amino acids. The DNA of the CDR3 is TGTGCCACCAACATGGACAGATGGGAGACCCAGTACTTC. Amino acids: CATNMDRWETQYF.

This clonotype was seen more than once but under ten times. CDR3 sequence reads: CASSLRGGGETQYF. For the CDR3, the DNA is TGTGCCAGCAGCTTACGCGGAGGTGGGGAGACCCAGTACTTC. The V call is TRBV11-3, the J call TRBJ2-5; TRBD2 might be the D (5 bases). Trimming took off 2 bases at V and 5 bases at J, with 12 bases between the two ends. Per germline, CDR1 SGHNT and CDR2 YENEEA. CDR3 size: 14 residues.

This clonotype was seen a few times. The DNA for the CDR3 is TGTGCCAGCGGGTTGGGACAAAGGTACAATCAGCCCCAGCATTTT. Translating gives CASGLGQRYNQPQHF. The chain uses TRBV6-1 and TRBJ1-5; possibly TRBD1 for D (6 bases). Trimming removed 8 bases from V and 3 bases from J, with 17 bases in between. This CDR3 region has 15 residues. Germline V gives CDR1 MNHNS, CDR2 SASEGT.

The gene calls are TRBV7-9 and TRBJ1-3, with D maybe TRBD1 (6 bases). This CDR3 region has 16 residues. Germline V gene sequence: CDR1 SEHNR, CDR2 FQNEAQ (reference sequence). V was shortened by 2 bases and J by 4 bases, with 15 bases between the two germline ends. CDR3 residues: CASSLRFQGRGNTIYF. The CDR3 DNA sequence: TGTGCCAGCAGCTTACGTTTTCAGGGGCGCGGAAACACCATATATTTT.

The genes are TRBV5-1 and TRBJ1-6, with TRBD1 as a possible D gene (6 bases). The V gene lost 3 bases and the J gene lost 11 bases, with 15 bases spanning the gap. CDR3 length: 14 amino acids. In germline, CDR1 is SGHRS, CDR2 YFSETQ. The CDR3 loop reads CASSSRQVGTPLHF. In DNA, the CDR3 is TGCGCCAGCAGCTCGAGACAGGTTGGGACACCCCTCCACTTT.

This clonotype has just one count. One end of the junction varies from germline; a read error may be responsible. The V call is TRBV12-3 or TRBV12-4, the J call TRBJ2-7, with TRBD1 matching over 9 bases. The CDR3 sequence is 13 residues long. CDR3 DNA sequence: TGTGCCAGCAGTCCTCAACCCCGGGACAGGGAGGACTTC. Protein sequence: CASSPQPRDREDF.

By frequency in the sample, this clonotype is medium-sized (0.01 to 0.1%). The CDR3 region has the DNA TGCAGTGCTAACAAAGACAGTGGAAATAGCAATCAGCCCCAGCATTTT. Translated, it gives CSANKDSGNSNQPQHF. This rearrangement joins TRBV20-1 to TRBJ1-5, with a possible D match to TRBD1 (5 bases). This CDR3 spans 16 amino acids. Germline V gene lookup returns CDR1 DFQATT and CDR2 SNEGSKA (reference sequence). V lost 4 bases, J lost 0 bases, and 16 bases lay in between.

In its sample, this clonotype was seen once. The rearrangement links TRBV5-1 to TRBJ2-2; TRBD1 aligns across 7 bases. The CDR3 sequence is 16 residues long. Looked up from germline, CDR1 is SGHRS and CDR2 is YFSETQ. The V gene end was trimmed by 4 bases and the J gene end by 6 bases; junction bases not matched to a gene: 12. The DNA of the CDR3 is TGCGCCAGCAGCCCCCGGGACAGTAGGACCCCCGGGGAGCTGTTTTTT. This sequence encodes CASSPRDSRTPGELFF.

The genes are TRBV10-3 and TRBJ1-5, with unresolved D. Trimming removed 3 bases at V and 7 bases at J, with 7 bases between. Germline V gives CDR1 ENHRY, CDR2 SYGVKD. This CDR3 spans 12 amino acids. The CDR3 here is CAISDERQPQHF. The DNA of the CDR3 is TGTGCCATCAGTGACGAGAGACAGCCCCAGCATTTT.

This clonotype was seen more than once but under ten times. J is TRBJ2-5 and V is TRBV4-1; 7 nucleotides match TRBD2. Unmatched junction bases numbered 2, after V lost 2 bases and J lost 5 bases. CDR3 length equals 13 residues. Germline CDR1 reads MGHRA; CDR2 reads YSYEKL. This chain's CDR3 is CASSQWRGETQYF. The CDR3, as DNA: TGCGCCAGCAGCCAATGGCGGGGGGAGACCCAGTACTTC.

The gene calls are TRBV20-1 and TRBJ1-4, with 10 bases matching TRBD1. This CDR3 is built from 16 residues. V lost 5 bases, J lost 0 bases, and 6 bases stayed unmatched. Germline CDR1 and CDR2: DFQATT and SNEGSKA (reference sequence). CDR3 in amino acids: CSAYGQGGSTNEKLFF. In nucleotides, the CDR3 is TGCAGTGCTTATGGACAGGGGGGATCAACTAATGAAAAACTGTTTTTT.